The 21 T cell receptor beta chains reported below all come from one sample, sequenced in a study of CD8 T cells in Susac syndrome (dated by TCRdb to 2018 to 2020). Receptor amplification or capture employed the immunoSEQ multiplex PCR assay. RNA was extracted using the RNeasy kit, and roughly 0.45 to 1 microgram was reverse transcribed with random hexamers. TCRdb reprocessed the public reads (quality trimming at Q25 with fastp, clone calling with MiXCR) and kept in-frame beta chains. CDR3 protein duplicates are merged, each entry listing the most common genes and DNA. The table for this sample lists about 200,000 distinct CDR3 sequences; roughly nine tenths of them were counted only once. The ten largest clones add up to approximately 0.09% of the sample. Specimen: CD4+ T cells from PBMCs. The receptors originated from a human donor with Susac syndrome.

This chain connects TRBV5-1 to TRBJ2-1, with a possible D match to TRBD2 (6 bases). The V end lost 4 bases, the J end lost 2 bases, and 13 bases lay between the germline ends. The CDR3 extends over 15 amino acids. CDR1 and CDR2 from the germline V gene are SGHRS and YFSETQ. CDR3 loop: CASSRDFVTYNEQFF. The CDR3 nucleotides read TGCGCCAGCAGCCGGGACTTCGTTACCTACAATGAGCAGTTCTTC.

V and J are TRBV5-6 and TRBJ1-2; D uncertain. The V gene lost 1 base and the J gene lost 5 bases, with 9 bases spanning the gap. The CDR3 totals 13 residues. Germline CDR1 and CDR2: SGHDT and YYEEEE. In DNA, the CDR3 is TGTGCCAGCAGCTTGCAACAGAATTATGGCTACACCTTC. This sequence encodes CASSLQQNYGYTF.

The chain recombines TRBV13 with TRBJ2-3; D is uncertain. Germline lookup yields CDR1 PRHDT and CDR2 FYEKMQ (reference sequence). The CDR3 is 13 residues long. The V end lost 6 bases, the J end lost 1 base, and 8 bases lay between the germline ends. CDR3 sequence (DNA): TGTGCCAGCAGGCATGCTGGCACAGATACGCAGTATTTT. The encoded protein is CASRHAGTDTQYF.

V usage is TRBV9 and J usage is TRBJ1-2; the D gene is possibly TRBD1 (5 bases). The germline V gene has CDR1 SGDLS and CDR2 YYNGEE. This CDR3 has 15 amino acids. Trimming took off 0 bases at V and 0 bases at J, with 9 bases between the two ends. CDR3 DNA sequence: TGTGCCAGCAGCGTAGGGGGACGGCCTAACTATGGCTACACCTTC. It codes for CASSVGGRPNYGYTF.

This clonotype has only a few counts. CDR3 coding DNA: TGTGCCATCAGTCCCAGGGCCCAAGAGACCCAGTACTTC. Amino acids: CAISPRAQETQYF. V gene TRBV10-3 combines with J gene TRBJ2-5, with D tentatively TRBD1 (5 bases). This CDR3 contains 13 residues. CDR1 ENHRY and CDR2 SYGVKD come from the germline V gene. The germline V and J ends were trimmed by 5 bases and 1 base, with 8 bases remaining between them.

The chain employs TRBV20-1 and TRBJ2-7; 9 nucleotides match TRBD2. Germline loops: CDR1 DFQATT, CDR2 SNEGSKA (reference sequence). This CDR3 spans 15 amino acids. The J segment lost 3 bases and the V segment lost 5 bases, leaving 11 bases of the junction unmatched. The CDR3 DNA follows: TGCAGTGCTCGACCTAGCCTAGCGGGAATCTACGAGCAGTACTTC. It codes for CSARPSLAGIYEQYF.

V and J are TRBV6-5 and TRBJ1-2; D is perhaps TRBD1 (6 bases). This CDR3 contains 15 residues. Germline V gene data show CDR1 as MNHEY and CDR2 as SVGAGI. Trimming took 8 bases from V and 1 from J, leaving 17 bases between them. CDR3 in amino acids: CASGAGANYNYGYTF. CDR3 coding DNA: TGTGCCAGCGGGGCAGGGGCCAATTATAACTATGGCTACACCTTC.

This clonotype has a handful of counts. The rearrangement uses TRBV6-1 and TRBJ2-1, with D unclear. The CDR3 spans 11 residues. Germline CDR1 is MNHNS and CDR2 is SASEGT. V gave up 3 bases and J gave up 8 bases, with 5 bases separating them. CDR3 region: CASSDQYEQFF. For the CDR3, the DNA is TGTGCCAGCAGTGACCAGTATGAGCAGTTCTTC.

The chain recombines TRBV7-2 with TRBJ2-5; D is possibly TRBD2 (6 bases). Per the germline V gene, CDR1 is SGHTA and CDR2 is FQGNSA. Deletions cut 0 bases from V and 5 bases from J, with 19 bases between. The CDR3 runs to 17 residues. The CDR3 sequence is CASSLALKTSRGETQYF. The CDR3 region has the DNA TGTGCCAGCAGCTTAGCGTTGAAAACCTCCCGGGGGGAGACCCAGTACTTC.

The chain joins TRBV5-1 to TRBJ2-5, with 8 bases identical to TRBD2. This CDR3 has 19 amino acids. J lost 0 bases, V lost 1 base, and 14 bases had no gene match. CDR1 is SGHRS, CDR2 YFSETQ, per germline. The CDR3 loop is CASSLFPSGGSINQETQYF. The CDR3 DNA reads as TGCGCCAGCAGCTTGTTCCCCAGCGGGGGTTCCATTAACCAAGAGACCCAGTACTTC.

The CDR3 DNA reads as TGTGCCAGCAGTTTTAGGACAGGGGGCTCCTACGAGCAGTACTTC. Translating it yields CASSFRTGGSYEQYF. V and J are TRBV12-3 or TRBV12-4 and TRBJ2-7, with TRBD1 identical over 10 bases. This CDR3 comprises 15 residues. Trimming removed 3 bases from V and 0 bases from J; junction bases left unmatched: 2.

The sample holds a few counts of this clonotype. The chain links TRBV6-5 to TRBJ2-6; unclear D gene. Germline values: CDR1 MNHEY, CDR2 SVGAGI. The CDR3 totals 16 residues. Trimming pared 0 bases from V and 0 bases from J, leaving 6 bases between. The CDR3 loop reads CASSYSVFSGANVLTF. Here the CDR3 DNA reads TGTGCCAGCAGTTACTCCGTCTTCTCTGGGGCCAACGTCCTGACTTTC.

This chain uses TRBV20-1 with TRBJ1-1; D gene uncertain. Deletions cut 3 bases from V and 3 bases from J, with 8 bases between. CDR1 is DFQATT and CDR2 is SNEGSKA in the germline V gene (reference sequence). The CDR3 is 12 residues long. As DNA, the CDR3 is TGCAGTGCTAGCGGGGAAGACACTGAAGCTTTCTTT. Amino acids: CSASGEDTEAFF.

This clonotype was seen only once. This chain joins TRBV5-1 and TRBJ2-3; 7 bases fit TRBD2. The germline gives CDR1 SGHRS, CDR2 YFSETQ. Trimming at V came to 3 bases and at J to 0 bases, leaving 7 bases not matched to a gene. The CDR3 loop spans 16 amino acids. The CDR3 DNA sequence: TGCGCCAGCAGCTCTTTAGGACTAGTCAGCACAGATACGCAGTATTTT. It specifies CASSSLGLVSTDTQYF. The entire variable domain, with the rest obtained from reference TRBV5-1 and TRBJ2-3, is as follows: KAGVTQTPRYLIKTRGQQVTLSCSPISGHRSVSWYQQTPGQGLQFLFEYFSETQRNKGNFPGRFSGRQFSNSRSEMNVSTLELGDSALYLCASSSLGLVSTDTQYFGPGTRLTVL.

The chain recombines TRBV7-3 with TRBJ2-3; 13 positions match TRBD2. The J segment lost 0 bases and the V segment lost 5 bases, leaving 8 bases of the junction unmatched. The CDR3 is made up of 18 amino acids. The V gene's germline CDR1 is SGHTA and CDR2 FQGTGA. DNA for the CDR3: TGTGCCAGCAGCAAACTAGCGGGGGGGATGCTAAGCACAGATACGCAGTATTTT. Encoded protein: CASSKLAGGMLSTDTQYF.

The rearrangement links TRBV10-3 to TRBJ2-3, with unresolved D. Germline lookup yields CDR1 ENHRY and CDR2 SYGVKD. V lost 11 bases and J lost 4, with 16 bases in between. This CDR3 has 13 residues. CDR3 nucleotide sequence: TGTGCCCTCGGTGGGTGGAGCGCAGATACGCAGTATTTT. Amino acids: CALGGWSADTQYF.

The gene calls are TRBV6-1 and TRBJ1-1; D is uncertain. This CDR3 contains 15 residues. Trimming removed 8 bases at V and 1 base at J, with 17 bases between. CDR1 and CDR2 (germline): MNHNS, SASEGT. The CDR3 DNA reads TGTGCCAGCGGTAGCGGACGGCTGAGGAACACTGAAGCTTTCTTT. Protein: CASGSGRLRNTEAFF.

The rearrangement links TRBV6-5 to TRBJ1-2; 10 bases fit TRBD1. The CDR3 spans 14 residues. In germline, CDR1 is MNHEY, CDR2 SVGAGI. Unmatched junction bases numbered 5, after V lost 6 bases and J lost 4 bases. DNA for the CDR3: TGTGCCAGCAGCGACAGGGGGCTAGTCTATGGCTACACCTTC. Residues: CASSDRGLVYGYTF.

The chain uses TRBV5-1 and TRBJ1-3; perhaps TRBD1 as D (6 bases). The germline V gene has CDR1 SGHRS and CDR2 YFSETQ. V lost 5 bases and J 0 bases, leaving 15 bases between the germline ends. The CDR3 has 16 amino acids. CDR3 loop: CASSSGTSLSGNTIYF. CDR3 sequence (DNA): TGCGCCAGCAGTTCCGGGACAAGCCTCTCTGGAAACACCATATATTTT.

The chain combines TRBV5-6 with TRBJ2-3; 14 nucleotides line up with TRBD2. CDR1 SGHDT and CDR2 YYEEEE come from the germline V gene. V was clipped by 3 bases and J by 3 bases; unmatched bases: 6. The CDR3 has 17 amino acids. Written as DNA, the CDR3 is TGTGCCAGCAGCTACGGGACTAGCGGGGGCCCGACAGATACGCAGTATTTT. Translating gives CASSYGTSGGPTDTQYF.

This clonotype was counted only a few times. This rearrangement joins TRBV28 to TRBJ1-5, with 8 positions matching TRBD1. The J segment lost 2 bases and the V segment lost 6 bases, leaving 3 bases of the junction unmatched. Germline CDR1 MDHEN, CDR2 SYDVKM. The CDR3 spans 14 residues. In nucleotides, the CDR3 is TGTGCCAGCAGCTTGGACAGGGGCAATCAGCCCCAGCATTTT. This sequence encodes CASSLDRGNQPQHF.